The 3 T cell receptor beta chains below all came from one sample that was sequenced in a study of cytomegalovirus exposure and HLA in healthy donors. TCRdb keeps only in-frame clones here, not all; method: immunoSEQ multiplex PCR. The profile shows 150,000 to 200,000 clones, about 82% of them singletons. Sequencing input: PBMCs. These receptors were taken from a man aged 25-45 years in good health and CMV-seropositive.

The V and J genes are TRBV2 and TRBJ1-5; no definite D call. From germline, CDR1 is SNHLY and CDR2 FYNNEI. The CDR3 totals 19 residues. V dropped 4 bases and J dropped 0 bases, with 22 bases sitting between them. DNA of the CDR3: TGTGCCAGCAGTGTCGTCCCAGGTCATGGGCTTTATAGCAATCAGCCCCAGCATTTT. It yields the protein CASSVVPGHGLYSNQPQHF.

The chain combines TRBV9 with TRBJ2-1; D is undetermined. Trimming cost V 0 bases and J 7 bases, with 17 bases left between them. The CDR3 is 16 amino acids. The germline V gene encodes CDR1 SGDLS and CDR2 YYNGEE. The CDR3 DNA reads TGTGCCAGCAGCGTAGCTACGGTCGGCGGCCATAATGAGCAGTTCTTC. Translating gives CASSVATVGGHNEQFF.

This clone was seen only a few times. The chain is built from TRBV29-1 and TRBJ2-1; TRBD2 matches 10 bases. Germline V gives CDR1 SQVTM, CDR2 ANQGSEA. With 1 base clipped from V and 6 bases from J, the junction kept 3 bases outside the gene matches. The CDR3 length is 14 residues. Written as DNA, the CDR3 is TGCAGCGTTGAAGGCACTAGCGGGGCCAATGAGCAGTTCTTC. It codes for CSVEGTSGANEQFF.